This T cell receptor beta chain was sequenced for a study of T cell clonality in common variable immunodeficiency. Points from the study as a whole: CVID subjects shared fewer TCRbeta clones than healthy controls did. Fewer deletions and N-nucleotide insertions were reportedly seen in common variable immunodeficiency TCR beta sequences. Patient heterogeneity in the CVID cohort limited correlations between repertoire features and clinical complications.

J gave up 7 bases and V 3 bases, and 14 bases lay outside the gene matches. The CDR3 is made up of 15 amino acids. CDR1 and CDR2 (germline): DFQATT, SNEGSKA (reference sequence). Both groups were predominantly of Caucasian heritage. Method: immunoSEQ multiplex PCR; TCRdb's copy keeps in-frame clones and lacks some. The data list tens of thousands of clones, none observed once; 3.8% falls to the top ten. This clone was seen repeatedly, ten times or more. Its antigen is not identified. The sequenced fragment ends 3 residues before the CDR3 boundary, so the rest is inferred from the germline J gene. Source material: peripheral blood mononuclear cells. The source is a person aged 18-70 years in good health. J is TRBJ1-1 and V is TRBV20-1; 7 nucleotides line up with TRBD1. The CDR3 spells CSASDRANKGSEAFF. The CDR3 bases that were read are TGCAGTGCTAGCGACAGGGCAAATAAGGGGAGTGAA.